This TCR beta chain was documented in a study of T-cell memory formation after mild COVID-19 listed by TCRdb under 2021. Regarding the research as a whole: TCR sequence clusters from the two donors were found to be largely donor specific. In a couple of donors, T-cell clones that expanded and contracted after mild COVID-19 were tracked by sequencing TCRalpha and TCRbeta repertoires over time. The cohort comprised two young, previously healthy adult volunteers, one female and one male.

PBMCs were isolated by Ficoll-Paque density gradient centrifugation. What the authors observed across the whole study: Some responding clones were found in pre-infection memory, which suggests that pre-existing cross-reactive memory T cells took part in the SARS-CoV-2 response. Only a couple of mild cases were covered by the study, and larger cohorts that include severe cases with pre-infection samples were considered necessary. Whether the second-wave clones peaking on day 37 were SARS-CoV-2 specific was not confirmed. Balanced CD4/CD8 phenotypes were observed for clones contracting from day 15 to 85, whereas a bias towards CD4+ was observed for a second wave of clones expanding from day 15 to 37. Contracting CD4+ clones turned up mainly in the CM and EM memory subsets, whereas EMRA was where CD8+ clones were enriched.

The listed sequencing device is Illumina NovaSeq 6000. cDNA libraries for TCRalpha and TCRbeta were prepared by 5'RACE using constant-segment primers, with sample barcodes and unique molecular identifiers added. RNA was extracted from every sample with Trizol reagent. Libraries were amplified in two PCR steps, with a second sample barcode and Illumina TruSeq adapters added in the second step. The libraries were sequenced on an Illumina NovaSeq using 2 x 150 bp paired-end reads. On the study's bioinformatics: Demultiplexing of reads and collapsing into UMI-guided consensus sequences were performed with migec v1.2.7. Using mixcr v2.1.11, UMI consensuses were aligned to TRA and TRB V and J templates and then assembled into clonotypes. A clonotype was counted as expanded or contracted only when both edgeR and NoisET called the clonotype significant, with the noise models trained on biological replicates. For edgeR calls, the thresholds were a false discovery rate-adjusted p below 0.01 and a log2 fold-change of 1. As an exploratory analysis of dynamics, max-normalized trajectories of the 1000 most abundant clonotypes were examined with PCA combined with hierarchical clustering. Separately sequenced CD4+ and CD8+ repertoires were used to assign a CD4 or CD8 phenotype to each responding clone. TCRdb reanalyzed the raw reads on its own, using fastp at Q25 for trimming and MiXCR for clone calling, and kept in-frame beta chains. Rows matching on CDR3 protein sequence are summarized as one entry with the most common DNA and genes. These V and J calls rely on TCRdb rather than the paper's analysis. This sample comprises over 350,000 distinct CDR3 sequences, around a sixth of them detected only once. 20% to 25% of the sample is held by the ten biggest clonotypes.

As concerns this clonotype: The target of this receptor is not known. Nothing much larger sits one base from this clone, and base qualities are not available.

From the cysteine up to the phenylalanine, the CDR3 has a length of 14 residues. The entry retains the CDR3 DNA only, 42 bases that are in frame from base 1. CDR1 and CDR2 were assigned from the germline V gene (reference sequence) as MNHNY and SVGAGI. V loses 6 bases at its end and J loses 6 bases; junction bases beyond the gene matches: 6. The source material was PBMCs or a T cell subset sorted from them (not recorded which). The sequence links TRBV6-6 to TRBJ2-1; 9 central nucleotides agree with TRBD2. The TCR sequence derives from a man in his late teens or twenties who had mild COVID-19 (a few samples of this study predate the infection). The sample titles of this study are shuffled in the database, so cell type and time point are left out; the donor was told from shared clones. The CDR3 is CASRTGLARNEQFF. At the DNA level, the sequence is TGTGCCAGCAGGACGGGACTAGCCCGCAATGAGCAGTTCTTC.